This T cell receptor beta chain was profiled in a study of memory CD4+ T cells and cytomegalovirus serostatus. As for the study in general: Healthy Belgian adult donors included about nine CMV-positive and some 23 CMV-negative people.

Points on this clone: Antigen: not known.

Single viable CD3+CD4+CD8-CD45RO+ cells were sorted as the memory CD4+ T cells. Serostatus was set by detecting CMV pp150, pp28, p38, p52 IgG. Germline lookup yields CDR1 SGHAT and CDR2 FQDESV (reference sequence). V shed 3 bases and J shed 4 bases, with 15 bases lying between them. The CDR3 length is 15 residues. The assay was immunoSEQ multiplex PCR, and TCRdb's table has in-frame clones only and misses some. Seen here are tens of thousands of clones, about 83% observed once, and the top ten hold roughly 2%. Study results and limitations: The CMV-associated TCR signature appears largely within the CD4+ memory repertoire. CD4+ memory repertoires contained about 40% of the roughly 150 reported CMV TCRbeta sequences.

The TCR sequence derives from an adult in good health and CMV-seropositive. The V call is TRBV11-1, the J call TRBJ1-1; possible D gene TRBD1, 5 bases. Sequenced sample: memory CD4+ T cells from blood. CDR3 residues: CASSLIGWDSTEAFF. The CDR3 DNA reads as TGTGCCAGCAGCTTGATAGGGTGGGACTCCACTGAAGCTTTCTTT.